The clone carrying this TCR beta chain was counted at least ten times. TCRdb passed the RACE reads through MiXCR, listing each CDR3 protein once. The repertoire includes about 89,000 distinct CDR3 sequences, about a tenth of them detected once, and approximately 3.1% sits in the top ten. This specimen comes from a study of human T cells and chemical hapten exposure. Time point defined: pre-sensitization, week 0. Indicated treatment: therapeutic diphenylcyclopropenone sensitization with weekly scalp DPC. Germline assignment: CDR1 MNHEY and CDR2 SVGAGI. The germline V and J ends were trimmed by 6 bases and 9 bases, with 26 bases remaining between them. The CDR3 loop spans 16 amino acids.

The sequenced sample was whole blood, obtained in connection with sensitization to the hapten diphenylcyclopropenone (DPC). This TCR was sampled from an older woman with alopecia areata. Some clones in this sample may be carry-over from other donors' samples. V gene TRBV6-5 combines with J gene TRBJ1-2, with a tentative D call TRBD1 (5 bases). CDR3 in amino acids: CASSETGTSTVHSYTF. In DNA form, the CDR3 reads TGTGCCAGCAGCGAGACCGGGACCTCGACAGTACATAGCTACACCTTC.